Below are 26 T cell receptor beta chains sequenced from a single sample in a study of OX40 agonist ivuxolimab in advanced cancers. Sequencing used immunoSEQ multiplex PCR; TCRdb keeps in-frame clones, though not all of them. The sample lists tens of thousands of clones; over 75% were seen once. The material was CD4+ or CD8+ T cells sorted from blood, obtained in a trial of the OX40 agonist ivuxolimab. These receptor sequences come from an adult with an advanced solid tumor such as melanoma, head and neck, liver or kidney cancer.

The genes are TRBV28 and TRBJ2-7; the match to TRBD2 covers 9 bases. The CDR3 spans 18 residues. V gave up 8 bases and J gave up 0 bases; unmatched junction bases: 17. The germline V gene has CDR1 MDHEN and CDR2 SYDVKM. The CDR3 DNA reads TGTGCCAGCTCCACTAGCGGGCCCCTGAGAGTTGTCTCCTACGAGCAGTACTTC. Protein: CASSTSGPLRVVSYEQYF.

The V and J genes are TRBV9 and TRBJ1-2; D perhaps matches TRBD1 (6 bases). V was cut by 0 bases and J by 6 bases, with 12 bases left in between. CDR3 length: 14 amino acids. From germline, CDR1 is SGDLS and CDR2 YYNGEE. This CDR3 reads CASSVDREYDGYTF. The CDR3 region has the DNA TGTGCCAGCAGCGTAGACAGGGAATACGATGGCTACACCTTC.

The genes are TRBV5-1 and TRBJ1-2, with D possibly TRBD1 on 6 matching bases. Germline CDR1 reads SGHRS; CDR2 reads YFSETQ. CDR3 length: 15 amino acids. CDR3 coding DNA: TGCGCTTCCTGGGCAGGGGACCCTACTAACTATGGCTACACCTTC. Amino acids: CASWAGDPTNYGYTF. The variable domain in full, completed from reference TRBV5-1 and TRBJ1-2, reads KAGVTQTPRYLIKTRGQQVTLSCSPISGHRSVSWYQQTPGQGLQFLFEYFSETQRNKGNFPGRFSGRQFSNSRSEMNVSTLELGDSALYLCASWAGDPTNYGYTFGSGTRLTVV.

This sequence joins TRBV6-5 and TRBJ2-6, with D unresolved. Per the germline V gene, CDR1 is MNHEY and CDR2 is SVGAGI. Trimming removed 6 bases at V and 0 bases at J, with 6 bases between. The CDR3 sequence is 14 residues long. CDR3 nucleotides: TGTGCCAGCAGCGGCATCTCTGGGGCCAACGTCCTGACTTTC. Encoded protein: CASSGISGANVLTF.

The V gene is TRBV7-6, the J gene TRBJ2-2, with D perhaps TRBD2 (7 bases). This CDR3 comprises 16 residues. CDR1 and CDR2 from the germline V gene are SGHVS and FNYEAQ. V was clipped by 5 bases and J by 3 bases, with 16 bases between them. CDR3 in amino acids: CASSQGGGRYTGELFF. The DNA of the CDR3 is TGTGCCAGCAGCCAGGGAGGGGGGCGTTACACCGGGGAGCTGTTTTTT.

V gene TRBV28 combines with J gene TRBJ2-3; no reliable D call. This CDR3 has 12 amino acids. V lost 6 bases to trimming and J lost 6 bases, with 10 bases between them. Germline CDR1 and CDR2: MDHEN and SYDVKM. The CDR3 coding sequence is TGTGCCAGCAGCAGTATTTCGGATACGCAGTATTTT. As protein: CASSSISDTQYF.

The rearrangement links TRBV9 to TRBJ1-1; 7 bases line up with TRBD1. The V gene's germline CDR1 is SGDLS and CDR2 YYNGEE. V was pared by 3 bases and J by 5 bases, with 10 bases of the junction left unmatched. CDR3 length equals 15 residues. CDR3 in amino acids: CASSADPTGLTEAFF. In DNA form, the CDR3 reads TGTGCCAGCAGCGCAGACCCGACAGGGTTGACTGAAGCTTTCTTT.

The chain has TRBV27 and TRBJ1-5, with 7 bases matching TRBD1. CDR1 is MNHEY, CDR2 SMNVEV, per germline (reference sequence). V shed 0 bases, J shed 1 base, and the junction held 0 bases outside the gene matches. The CDR3 has 15 amino acids. The CDR3, as DNA: TGTGCCAGCAGTTTATCAGGGGGCAGCAATCAGCCCCAGCATTTT. Its protein is CASSLSGGSNQPQHF.

This chain connects TRBV28 to TRBJ2-7; 14 bases are shared with TRBD2. The germline gives CDR1 MDHEN, CDR2 SYDVKM. The CDR3 runs 18 residues. With V trimmed by 6 bases and J by 6 bases, 16 bases remained unmatched. CDR3 DNA: TGTGCCAGCAGACTCCGCCCCGGACTAGCGGGAGGTTCAGCCGAGCAGTACTTC. Translated, it gives CASRLRPGLAGGSAEQYF.

This clone showed up just a few times. The gene calls are TRBV19 and TRBJ2-4; no clear D gene. Trimming removed 6 bases at V and 3 bases at J, with 15 bases between. The CDR3 spans 15 residues. From germline, CDR1 is LNHDA and CDR2 SQIVND (reference sequence). CDR3 sequence (DNA): TGTGCCAGTAGAAGTCCCCGGGTAGGCAAAAACATTCAGTACTTC. This codes for CASRSPRVGKNIQYF. Looking up the rest from reference TRBV19 and TRBJ2-4 gives the full variable domain: DGGITQSPKYLFRKEGQNVTLSCEQNLNHDAMYWYRQDPGQGLRLIYYSQIVNDFQKGDIAEGYSVSREKKESFPLTVTSAQKNPTAFYLCASRSPRVGKNIQYFGAGTRLSVL.

The chain is built from TRBV11-2 and TRBJ2-1; TRBD2 matches at 10 bases. V shed 5 bases and J 5 bases; nucleotides not matched to a gene: 9. The germline V gene encodes CDR1 SGHAT and CDR2 FQNNGV. The CDR3 covers 16 residues. The CDR3 DNA is TGTGCCAGCAGCCTCGCAGGGACTAGCGTTCACAATGAGCAGTTCTTC. Its translation: CASSLAGTSVHNEQFF.

This rearrangement joins TRBV9 to TRBJ1-1, with TRBD1 as a possible D gene (5 bases). This CDR3 is 13 amino acids long. V was pared by 4 bases and J by 1 base, with 8 bases between. Germline V gene data show CDR1 as SGDLS and CDR2 as YYNGEE. The CDR3 here is CASSSTANTEAFF. The CDR3 DNA reads as TGTGCCAGCAGCTCGACAGCGAACACTGAAGCTTTCTTT.

The chain combines TRBV27 with TRBJ2-5; 8 positions agree with TRBD1. J lost 4 bases, V lost 4 bases, and 2 bases had no gene match. This CDR3 is 13 amino acids long. Germline CDR1 reads MNHEY; CDR2 reads SMNVEV (reference sequence). The CDR3 is CASSSQGAETQYF. CDR3 DNA: TGTGCCAGCAGTTCCCAGGGGGCAGAGACCCAGTACTTC.

The chain carries TRBV6-5 and TRBJ1-2; TRBD1 might be the D (6 bases). V was pared by 6 bases and J by 8 bases, with 13 bases between. CDR1 and CDR2 from the germline V gene are MNHEY and SVGAGI. The CDR3 contains 12 residues. The CDR3 here is CASRAGDYGYTF. The DNA for the CDR3 is TGTGCCAGCAGGGCAGGGGATTACGGCTACACCTTC.

This chain connects TRBV7-6 to TRBJ1-4; no firm D call. Germline-derived CDR1 and CDR2 are SGHVS and FNYEAQ. The CDR3 sequence is 16 residues long. The V gene lost 1 base and the J gene lost 3 bases, with 12 bases spanning the gap. CDR3 in DNA: TGTGCCAGCAGCTTAGTTGAGATACAGTCTAATGAAAAACTGTTTTTT. Translating it yields CASSLVEIQSNEKLFF.

A word on this clone: Germline and junction disagree at one end, which may indicate a read error. The sample has other DNA sequences that encode this CDR3 too. The chain couples TRBV14 to TRBJ1-6; D unresolved. Germline CDR1 and CDR2: SGHDN and FVKESK. The CDR3 has 14 amino acids. The CDR3 reads CASSQEGLNSPLHF. In DNA form, the CDR3 reads TGTGCCAGCAGCCAAGAAGGGTTGAATTCACCCCTTCACTTT.

The rearrangement joins TRBV15 to TRBJ1-1; no firm D call. CDR1 and CDR2 (germline): LNHNV, YYDKDF (reference sequence). V was clipped by 5 bases and J by 0 bases, with 19 bases between them. This CDR3 is built from 17 residues. The CDR3 loop is CATSRIASREMNTEAFF. The CDR3 bases are TGTGCCACCAGCCGAATAGCCAGTAGGGAGATGAACACTGAAGCTTTCTTT.

The chain joins TRBV25-1 to TRBJ2-2; a possible D gene is TRBD1 (6 bases). Trimming removed 6 bases at V and 2 bases at J, with 7 bases between. The V gene's germline CDR1 is MGHDK and CDR2 SYGVNS. This CDR3 region has 13 residues. CDR3 residues: CASRDSNTGELFF. In DNA form, the CDR3 reads TGTGCCAGCAGGGACAGCAACACCGGGGAGCTGTTTTTT.

The chain has TRBV28 and TRBJ2-1; 13 nucleotides align to TRBD2. V lost 6 bases and J lost 6; bases outside the gene matches: 5. The CDR3 sequence is 15 residues long. The germline CDR1 and CDR2 sequences are MDHEN and SYDVKM. CDR3 in amino acids: CASSQTSGRVNEQFF. CDR3 in DNA: TGTGCCAGCAGCCAAACTAGCGGGAGGGTCAATGAGCAGTTCTTC.

The sample holds one count of this clone. The chain joins TRBV30 to TRBJ2-5, with D tentatively TRBD1 or TRBD2 (5 bases each). The germline V and J ends were trimmed by 0 bases and 3 bases, with 8 bases remaining between them. The length of the CDR3 is 13 residues. From germline, CDR1 is GTSNPN and CDR2 SVGIG (reference sequence). The CDR3 reads CAWSVLGEETQYF. CDR3 coding DNA: TGTGCCTGGAGTGTATTGGGGGAAGAGACCCAGTACTTC.

The chain recombines TRBV5-6 with TRBJ2-3; TRBD1 might be the D (6 bases). The germline gives CDR1 SGHDT, CDR2 YYEEEE. V was trimmed by 4 bases and J by 4 bases, leaving 25 bases between them. CDR3 length: 18 amino acids. The CDR3 sequence is CASSGFMDTGIIADTQYF. The CDR3 nucleotides are TGTGCCAGCAGCGGATTTATGGACACAGGGATTATAGCAGATACGCAGTATTTT.

CDR3 residues: CASSVGLAGGSYNEQFF. CDR3 nucleotide sequence: TGTGCCAGCAGTGTCGGACTAGCGGGAGGTTCCTACAATGAGCAGTTCTTC. V is TRBV27 and J is TRBJ2-1, with TRBD2 matching 14 bases. CDR1 and CDR2 (germline): MNHEY, SMNVEV (reference sequence). The CDR3 runs to 17 residues. J was trimmed by 1 base and V by 5 bases; bases with no gene match: 4.

The chain links TRBV7-8 to TRBJ1-1; D is uncertain. Germline V gene sequence: CDR1 SGHVS, CDR2 FQNEAQ. The germline V and J ends were trimmed by 6 bases and 3 bases, with 14 bases remaining between them. This CDR3 spans 14 amino acids. Written as DNA, the CDR3 is TGTGCCAGCAGTCTTGACAACGGGTACACTGAAGCTTTCTTT. It is translated as CASSLDNGYTEAFF.

This clone was recorded only once. V gene TRBV28 combines with J gene TRBJ2-6, with D possibly TRBD1 on 5 matching bases. The CDR3 length is 18 residues. In germline, CDR1 is MDHEN, CDR2 SYDVKM. V lost 6 bases, J lost 1 base, and 19 bases lay in between. The CDR3 nucleotides are TGTGCCAGCAGCTCCCTACAGGACCTGAATTCTGGGGCCAACGTCCTGACTTTC. Translation gives CASSSLQDLNSGANVLTF.

The chain couples TRBV25-1 to TRBJ2-7; no firm D call. Germline V gene sequence: CDR1 MGHDK, CDR2 SYGVNS. This CDR3 comprises 12 residues. V lost 5 bases to trimming and J lost 4 bases, with 9 bases between them. CDR3 DNA: TGTGCCAGCAGTATCGGCCCGTACGAGCAGTACTTC. Translated, it gives CASSIGPYEQYF.

The V call is TRBV7-9, the J call TRBJ2-1; D uncertain. CDR1 and CDR2 (germline): SEHNR, FQNEAQ (reference sequence). Deletions cut 0 bases from V and 4 bases from J, with 4 bases between. The CDR3 runs 13 residues. For the CDR3, the DNA is TGTGCCAGCAGCTTAGCCCCTTACAATGAGCAGTTCTTC. It is translated as CASSLAPYNEQFF.